A selection of T cell receptor beta chains follows, all from one sample in a study of blood T cell repertoires in COVID-19. Profiling relied on immunoSEQ multiplex PCR, and the TCRdb table lists in-frame clones only, not all of them. The table shows tens of thousands of clones, with under 85% occurring only once. Sequencing was performed on peripheral blood. The receptors derive from a man aged 80 or over with acute or convalescent COVID-19. CDR3s include the opening cysteine and the closing phenylalanine or tryptophan. The D gene is left open where the match is weak. Rows give clone size only sometimes, using once, few, many, or a class for an expanded clone.

V: TRBV19
D: TRBD1
size: NA
J: TRBJ2-7
DNA: TGTGCCAGTAGCACAGGGGGCATGACCTACGAGCAGTACTTC
CDR3: CASSTGGMTYEQYF

V: TRBV19
D: TRBD1
size: NA
J: TRBJ1-2
DNA: TGTGCCAGTAGTATAGGGGGACAGGGACAGCCCTATGGCTACACCTTC
CDR3: CASSIGGQGQPYGYTF

V: TRBV5-7
D: NA
size: NA
J: TRBJ1-2
DNA: TGTGCCAGCAGCTTGGTTTTCAGGACAGTCTATGGCTACACCTTC
CDR3: CASSLVFRTVYGYTF

V: TRBV6-5
D: TRBD1
size: NA
J: TRBJ1-2
DNA: TGTGCCAGCAGTTATGAGAGGGGGCCTAACTATGGCTACACCTTC
CDR3: CASSYERGPNYGYTF

V: TRBV2
D: NA
size: NA
J: TRBJ1-1
DNA: TGTGCCAGCGGGGCGGGGTCCCCGAACACTGAAGCTTTCTTT
CDR3: CASGAGSPNTEAFF

V: TRBV30
D: NA
size: NA
J: TRBJ1-2
DNA: TGTGCCTGGAGTATGGGGGGCTATGGCTACACCTTC
CDR3: CAWSMGGYGYTF

V: TRBV18
D: TRBD2
size: NA
J: TRBJ2-1
DNA: TGTGCCAGCTCCCGAAGGACTAGCGGGGGGGATGAGCAGTTCTTC
CDR3: CASSRRTSGGDEQFF

V: TRBV7-2
D: NA
size: NA
J: TRBJ1-1
DNA: TGTGCCAGCAGCTCCCTCTCGGTGAACACTGAAGCTTTCTTT
CDR3: CASSSLSVNTEAFF

V: TRBV5-1
D: TRBD1
size: NA
J: TRBJ2-2
DNA: TGCGCCAGCAGCGTGACAGGGGGCAGGTCCACCGGGGAGCTGTTTTTT
CDR3: CASSVTGGRSTGELFF

V: TRBV5-1
D: TRBD2
size: NA
J: TRBJ2-3
DNA: TGCGCCAGCAGCCCTTCGGCCGGGGGGAGGGAGTATTTT
CDR3: CASSPSAGGREYF

V: TRBV7-8
D: TRBD1
size: NA
J: TRBJ2-3
DNA: TGTGCCAGCAGCGCTAGAGAGACAGGGGGCGCTAAGCAGTATTTT
CDR3: CASSARETGGAKQYF

V: TRBV7-2
D: NA
size: NA
J: TRBJ2-1
DNA: TGTGCCAGCAGCTTGGGACTGCCCTACAATGAGCAGTTCTTC
CDR3: CASSLGLPYNEQFF

V: TRBV3-1/TRBV3-2
D: NA
size: NA
J: TRBJ1-2
DNA: TGTGCCAGCAGCCAAGAAAGTCTCTTGCGGCCTTTCGGCTACACCTTC
CDR3: CASSQESLLRPFGYTF

V: TRBV3-1/TRBV3-2
D: TRBD2
size: NA
J: TRBJ2-3
DNA: TGTGCCAGCAGCCCCAGAACTAGCGGGAGCACAGATACGCAGTATTTT
CDR3: CASSPRTSGSTDTQYF

V: TRBV15
D: NA
size: NA
J: TRBJ2-7
DNA: TGTGCCACCAGCAGGGACAGCCCGTCTTCCTACGAGCAGTACTTC
CDR3: CATSRDSPSSYEQYF

V: TRBV6-5
D: NA
size: NA
J: TRBJ2-7
DNA: TGTGCCAGCAGGCCTCTTAGGGAGGCCGAGCAGTACTTC
CDR3: CASRPLREAEQYF

V: TRBV11-2
D: NA
size: NA
J: TRBJ1-2
DNA: TGTGCCAGCAGCCCAGTTAACTATGGCTACACCTTC
CDR3: CASSPVNYGYTF

V: TRBV9
D: NA
size: NA
J: TRBJ2-7
DNA: TGTGCCAGCAGCGTAAGGGCAGGGACCTACGAGCAGTACTTC
CDR3: CASSVRAGTYEQYF

V: TRBV5-1
D: NA
size: NA
J: TRBJ2-2
DNA: TGCGCCAGCAGCTTGAGTATGACAGGGAACACCGGGGAGCTGTTTTTT
CDR3: CASSLSMTGNTGELFF

V: TRBV5-1
D: NA
size: NA
J: TRBJ1-2
DNA: TGCGCCAGCAGCCCTTTATCTAACTATGGCTACACCTTC
CDR3: CASSPLSNYGYTF

V: TRBV19
D: TRBD1
size: few
J: TRBJ2-7
DNA: TGTGCCAGTAGTATAAGTCAGGGGGTGAGGGAGCAGTACTTC
CDR3: CASSISQGVREQYF

V: TRBV4-1
D: NA
size: NA
J: TRBJ1-1
DNA: TGCGCCAGCAGCCCGACAGTGAACACTGAAGCTTTCTTT
CDR3: CASSPTVNTEAFF

V: TRBV19
D: TRBD1
size: NA
J: TRBJ2-7
DNA: TGTGCCAGTAGTGATAGGGGGCGCGAGCAGTACTTC
CDR3: CASSDRGREQYF

V: TRBV7-9
D: NA
size: NA
J: TRBJ2-2
DNA: TGTGCCAGTGGAGGATTTTCCGGGGAGCTGTTTTTT
CDR3: CASGGFSGELFF

V: TRBV9
D: NA
size: NA
J: TRBJ1-3
DNA: TGTGCCAGCACCAGAGTAGGGAGTCCTGGAAACACCATATATTTT
CDR3: CASTRVGSPGNTIYF

V: TRBV5-8
D: NA
size: NA
J: TRBJ1-1
DNA: TGTGCCAGCAGAGCAAGGGGGGGCACTGAAGCTTTCTTT
CDR3: CASRARGGTEAFF

V: TRBV7-2
D: TRBD2
size: NA
J: TRBJ2-3
DNA: TGTGCCAGCAGCGTCGGGACTAGCGGGGGGAGGGCAGATACGCAGTATTTT
CDR3: CASSVGTSGGRADTQYF

V: TRBV12-3/TRBV12-4
D: NA
size: NA
J: TRBJ2-7
DNA: TGTGCCAGCAGTTTTTACTACGAGCAGTACTTC
CDR3: CASSFYYEQYF

V: TRBV5-1
D: NA
size: NA
J: TRBJ1-3
DNA: TGCGCCAGCAGCTTGGAAACGACAGTCCTCTCTGGAAACACCATATATTTT
CDR3: CASSLETTVLSGNTIYF

V: TRBV9
D: NA
size: NA
J: TRBJ1-1
DNA: TGTGCCAGCAGCTCCAGTAGTTGGGGGAGGGGCTACACTGAAGCTTTCTTT
CDR3: CASSSSSWGRGYTEAFF

V: TRBV5-1
D: NA
size: NA
J: TRBJ2-3
DNA: TGCGCCAGCAGCCTCACAGATACGCAGTATTTT
CDR3: CASSLTDTQYF

V: TRBV27
D: NA
size: NA
J: TRBJ2-3
DNA: TGTGCCAGCGCCCAGCGAACAGATACGCAGTATTTT
CDR3: CASAQRTDTQYF

V: TRBV3-1/TRBV3-2
D: TRBD1
size: NA
J: TRBJ2-7
DNA: TGTGCCAGCAGCCTCATTTACAGGGGCGGCGAGCAGTACTTC
CDR3: CASSLIYRGGEQYF

V: TRBV3-1/TRBV3-2
D: TRBD1
size: NA
J: TRBJ2-1
DNA: TGTGCCAGCAGCCAGGCAGGGGGCCCAGGCCCGTTCTTC
CDR3: CASSQAGGPGPFF

V: TRBV5-8
D: TRBD1
size: once
J: TRBJ2-3
DNA: TGTGCCAGCAGCACCCGACAGGGCGCAGATACGCAGTATTTT
CDR3: CASSTRQGADTQYF

V: TRBV5-4
D: TRBD1
size: NA
J: TRBJ1-1
DNA: TGTGCCAGCAGCTTGGAGGGGGCGCGGGACACTGAAGCTTTCTTT
CDR3: CASSLEGARDTEAFF

V: TRBV7-2
D: TRBD2
size: once
J: TRBJ2-1
DNA: TGTGCCAGCCTAGCGGTCTCCTACAATGAGCAGTTCTTC
CDR3: CASLAVSYNEQFF

V: TRBV18
D: TRBD1
size: NA
J: TRBJ1-4
DNA: TGTGCCAGCTCACCCTACGGACAGGGGAGTGAAAAACTGTTTTTT
CDR3: CASSPYGQGSEKLFF

V: TRBV19
D: NA
size: NA
J: TRBJ1-3
DNA: TGTGCTGCGTCGAGCTCTGGAAACACCATATATTTT
CDR3: CAASSSGNTIYF

V: TRBV9
D: TRBD1
size: once
J: TRBJ1-2
DNA: TGTGCCAGCAGCCTAGAGACAGGGACGACCTATGGCTACACCTTC
CDR3: CASSLETGTTYGYTF

V: TRBV19
D: TRBD1
size: few
J: TRBJ2-2
DNA: TGTGCCAGTGTACAGGGGGCGAGCACCGGGGAGCTGTTTTTT
CDR3: CASVQGASTGELFF

V: TRBV19
D: NA
size: NA
J: TRBJ1-2
DNA: TGTGCCAGTCGAACCAACTACGGTGACTTCTATGGCTACACCTTC
CDR3: CASRTNYGDFYGYTF

V: TRBV19
D: TRBD2
size: NA
J: TRBJ2-2
DNA: TGTGCCAGTAGTATAGAAGGACTAGCGGGGACAGTCAACACCGGGGAGCTGTTTTTT
CDR3: CASSIEGLAGTVNTGELFF

V: TRBV7-2
D: NA
size: NA
J: TRBJ2-1
DNA: TGTGCCAGCAGCTTAGTGGAGGGGTACAATGAGCAGTTCTTC
CDR3: CASSLVEGYNEQFF

V: TRBV6-6
D: TRBD1
size: NA
J: TRBJ1-2
DNA: TGTGCCAGCAGGCGCACCCAGGGGGCAGACGGCTACACCTTC
CDR3: CASRRTQGADGYTF

V: TRBV5-4
D: TRBD1
size: NA
J: TRBJ1-2
DNA: TGTGCCAGCAGCCCAGGGGGCCGTGGCTACACCTTC
CDR3: CASSPGGRGYTF

V: TRBV5-1
D: NA
size: NA
J: TRBJ2-2
DNA: TGCGCCAGCAGCGCTGGACTTCTGATGAAGGCCGGGGAGCTGTTTTTT
CDR3: CASSAGLLMKAGELFF

V: TRBV13
D: TRBD1
size: NA
J: TRBJ1-1
DNA: TGTGCCAGCAGCCCGACAGGGGGCGCATCGGAAGCTTTCTTT
CDR3: CASSPTGGASEAFF

V: TRBV5-1
D: TRBD1
size: NA
J: TRBJ2-1
DNA: TGCGCCAGCAGCTTGTCCGGGACAGGCCCTTACAATGAGCAGTTCTTC
CDR3: CASSLSGTGPYNEQFF

V: TRBV27
D: TRBD2
size: NA
J: TRBJ2-5
DNA: TGTGCCAGCAGGCTTTTAGCGGGGCAAGAGACCCAGTACTTC
CDR3: CASRLLAGQETQYF